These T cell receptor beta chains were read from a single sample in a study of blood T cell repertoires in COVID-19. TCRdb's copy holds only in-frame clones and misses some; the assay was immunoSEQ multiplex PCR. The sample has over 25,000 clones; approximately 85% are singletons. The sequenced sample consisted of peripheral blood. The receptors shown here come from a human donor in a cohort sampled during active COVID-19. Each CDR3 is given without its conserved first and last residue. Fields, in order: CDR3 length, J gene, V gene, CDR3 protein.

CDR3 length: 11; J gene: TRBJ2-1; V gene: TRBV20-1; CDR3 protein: SASASGSHEQF
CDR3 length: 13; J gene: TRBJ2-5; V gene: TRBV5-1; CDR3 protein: ASSPGTGPQETQY
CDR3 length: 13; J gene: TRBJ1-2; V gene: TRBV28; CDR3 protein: ASSFGAGRNYGYT
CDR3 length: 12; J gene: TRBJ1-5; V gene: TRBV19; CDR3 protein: ASSIGGQTQPQH
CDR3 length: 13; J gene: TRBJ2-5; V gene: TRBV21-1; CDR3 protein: ASSNRDREGETQY
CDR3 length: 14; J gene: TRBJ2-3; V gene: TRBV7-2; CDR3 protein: ASSYILAGGTDTQY
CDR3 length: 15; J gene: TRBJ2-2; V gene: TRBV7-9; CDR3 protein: ASSPSKGAANTGELF
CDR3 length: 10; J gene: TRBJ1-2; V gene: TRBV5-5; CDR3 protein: ASSLSWAGYT
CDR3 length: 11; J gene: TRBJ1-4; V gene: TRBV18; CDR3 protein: ASSPGQNEKLF
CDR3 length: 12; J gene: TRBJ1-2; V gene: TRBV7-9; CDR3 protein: ASRATGENYGYT
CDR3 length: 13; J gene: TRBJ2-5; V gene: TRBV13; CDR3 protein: ASSLGLAGEGSQY
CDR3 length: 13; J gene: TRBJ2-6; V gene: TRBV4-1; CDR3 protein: ASSHHVSGANVLT
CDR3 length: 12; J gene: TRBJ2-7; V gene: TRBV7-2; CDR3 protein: ASSPGQGAYEQY
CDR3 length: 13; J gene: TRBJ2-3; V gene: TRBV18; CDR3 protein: ASSPDGESTDTQY
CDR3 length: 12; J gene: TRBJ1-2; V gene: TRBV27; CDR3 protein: ASSFGREGEGYT
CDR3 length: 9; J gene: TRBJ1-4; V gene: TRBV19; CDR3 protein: ASSIGTFLF
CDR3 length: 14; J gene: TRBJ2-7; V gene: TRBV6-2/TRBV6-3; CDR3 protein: ASSYSFGGRGHEQY
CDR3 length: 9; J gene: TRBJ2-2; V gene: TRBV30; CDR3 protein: AWTDNGELF
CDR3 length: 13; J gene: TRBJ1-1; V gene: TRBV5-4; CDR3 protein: ASSAWTGKNTEAF
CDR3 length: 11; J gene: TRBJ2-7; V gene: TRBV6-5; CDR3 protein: ASSYAGRNEQY
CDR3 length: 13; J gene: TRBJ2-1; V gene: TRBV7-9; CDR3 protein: ASSFDRGLSNEQF
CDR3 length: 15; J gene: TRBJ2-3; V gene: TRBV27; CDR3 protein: ASSSLPPAQRTDTQY
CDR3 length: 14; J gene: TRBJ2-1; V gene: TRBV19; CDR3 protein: ASSLTLAVQYNEQF
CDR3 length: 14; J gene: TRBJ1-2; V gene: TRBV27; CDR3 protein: ASSSTPRQGGYGYT
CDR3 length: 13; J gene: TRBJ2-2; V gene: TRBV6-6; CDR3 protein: ASSYDRANTGELF
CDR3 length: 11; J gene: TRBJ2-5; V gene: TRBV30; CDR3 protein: AQSKDRAETQY
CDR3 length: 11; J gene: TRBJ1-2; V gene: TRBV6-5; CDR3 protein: ASSYQMHYGYT
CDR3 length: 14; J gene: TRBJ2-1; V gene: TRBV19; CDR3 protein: ASSDSDYLGDNEQF
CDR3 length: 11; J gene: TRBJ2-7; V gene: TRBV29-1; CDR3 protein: SVGSGEWGEQY
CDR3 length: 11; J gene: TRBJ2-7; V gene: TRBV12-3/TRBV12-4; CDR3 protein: ASSRQSSYEQY
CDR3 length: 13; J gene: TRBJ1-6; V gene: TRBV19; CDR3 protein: ASSIRTGGDSPLH
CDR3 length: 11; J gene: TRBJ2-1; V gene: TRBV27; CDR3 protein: ASSLGQYNEQF
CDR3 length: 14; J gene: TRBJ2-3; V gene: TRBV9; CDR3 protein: ASSKDDSLLGDTQY
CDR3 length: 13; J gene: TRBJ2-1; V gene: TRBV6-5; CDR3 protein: ASRRGLASYNEQF
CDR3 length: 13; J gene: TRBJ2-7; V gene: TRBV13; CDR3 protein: ASSHRLEGGPEQY
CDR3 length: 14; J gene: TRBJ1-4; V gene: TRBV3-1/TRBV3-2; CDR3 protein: ASSQNPGQGNEKLF
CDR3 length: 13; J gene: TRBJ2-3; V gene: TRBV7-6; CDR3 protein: ASSPGTSNGDTQY
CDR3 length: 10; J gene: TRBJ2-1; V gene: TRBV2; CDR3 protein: ASSERQAGQF
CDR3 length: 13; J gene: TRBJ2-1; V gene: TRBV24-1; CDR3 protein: ATSEARGSYNEQF
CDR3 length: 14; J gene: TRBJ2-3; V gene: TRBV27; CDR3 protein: ASSRGPGLGLNTQY
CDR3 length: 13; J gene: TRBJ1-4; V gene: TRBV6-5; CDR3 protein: ASSPRIGVKKKLF
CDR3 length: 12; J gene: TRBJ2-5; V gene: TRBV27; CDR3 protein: ASSLSAPAETQY
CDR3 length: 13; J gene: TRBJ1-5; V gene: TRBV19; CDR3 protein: ASSLQGAGGQPQH
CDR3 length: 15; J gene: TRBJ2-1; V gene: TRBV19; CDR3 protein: ASMILGLAGSSGEQF